This T cell receptor beta chain is drawn from a study of early T cells in non-severe SARS-CoV-2 infection. As for the study in general: Sequencing targeted bulk RNA from unsorted whole blood, leaving chains unpaired.

TCRdb reanalysed the 5' RACE reads using MiXCR and keeps one entry per CDR3 protein. The sample contains approximately 50,000 distinct CDR3 sequences, approximately 11% of which appear only once. CDR1 and CDR2 from the germline V gene are MNHNS and SASEGT. The CDR3 consists of 15 residues. V was clipped by 0 bases and J by 7 bases, with 12 bases between them. The sequence derives from an adult who was a healthcare worker with PCR-confirmed SARS-CoV-2 infection or an uninfected control (not recorded which). This chain connects TRBV6-1 to TRBJ2-2; D unresolved. The sample was whole blood. CDR3 sequence: CASSEATPGVGELFF. The CDR3 coding sequence is TGTGCCAGCAGTGAAGCGACCCCAGGTGTCGGGGAGCTGTTTTTT.